A selection of T cell receptor delta chains follows, all from one sample in a study of delta chains in infants with herpesvirus infections. TCRdb redid the clone calls on the RT-PCR reads with CATT. Seen here are some 1,300 delta-chain clones, more than 30% observed once, and the top ten hold about 9.9%. The specimen comprised peripheral blood, sampled at time point 2 of longitudinal follow-up. The receptor source for this set is a human donor who was a Ugandan infant, either HIV-exposed or HIV-unexposed (not recorded which). Both conserved end residues are part of each CDR3. A D gene is named only where the DNA matches it firmly. Clone size is given for some rows only: seen once, a few or many times, or a class if the clone is expanded.

TRDD3 TRDJ1 TRDV1 few CALGGPSSISLGDTIDKLIF TGTGCTCTTGGGGGACCTTCCTCTATATCTCTGGGGGATACAATCGATAAACTCATCTTT
TRDD3 TRDJ1 TRDV1 once CALGPPWSLLPLGDTFDKLIF TGTGCTCTTGGTCCCCCCTGGAGTCTCCTTCCCCTGGGGGATACGTTCGATAAACTCATCTTT
TRDD3 TRDJ1 TRDV1 . CALGEDHYGLGDKTDKLIF TGTGCTCTTGGGGAAGACCACTACGGGCTGGGGGATAAGACCGATAAACTCATCTTT
. TRDJ1 TRDV1 . CALGEPYPVDKLIF TGTGCTCTTGGGGAACCCTACCCCGTCGATAAACTCATCTTT
TRDD3 TRDJ1 TRDV1 few CALGGQTWIRFTDKLIF TGTGCTCTTGGTGGACAGACCTGGATACGTTTCACCGATAAACTCATCTTT
. TRDJ1 TRDV1 . CALGADSALVYTDKLIF TGTGCTCTTGGGGCCGACTCGGCATTGGTGTACACCGATAAACTCATCTTT
TRDD3 TRDJ3 TRDV2 . CACDSVLGDTPSSWDTRQMFF TGTGCCTGTGACTCAGTACTGGGGGATACGCCCAGCTCCTGGGACACCCGACAGATGTTTTTC
TRDD3 TRDJ1 TRDV3 . CAFKGPPTGGLRYTDKLIF TGTGCCTTTAAAGGTCCCCCCACTGGGGGATTGCGGTACACCGATAAACTCATCTTT
TRDD3 TRDJ1 TRDV1 . CALGPHKGDTRLYTDKLIF TGTGCTCTTGGGCCACATAAGGGGGATACGCGCTTGTACACCGATAAACTCATCTTT
TRDD3 TRDJ1 TRDV1 . CALGEPSYPLNIGGYRTDKLIF TGTGCTCTTGGGGAACCGTCCTACCCTCTCAACATTGGGGGATACCGCACCGATAAACTCATCTTT
TRDD3 TRDJ3 TRDV1 . CALGIPPSRTGGYNGSSWDTRQMFF TGTGCTCTTGGGATCCCTCCTTCCCGTACTGGGGGATACAACGGGTCCTCCTGGGACACCCGACAGATGTTTTTC
TRDD3 TRDJ1 TRDV1 . CALGKGGSNCYWGMYTDKLIF TGTGCTCTTGGGAAGGGGGGGTCTAATTGTTACTGGGGGATGTACACCGATAAACTCATCTTT
TRDD3 TRDJ1 TRDV1 . CALGEVSPHPYWGILSRPWYTDKLIF TGTGCTCTTGGGGAAGTTTCCCCTCACCCCTACTGGGGGATACTCTCGCGGCCGTGGTACACCGATAAACTCATCTTT
. TRDJ4 TRDV1 . CALGCPRNVYAGSPLIF TGTGCTCTTGGGTGCCCCCGAAACGTGTACGCTGGCTCGCCCCTGATCTTT
TRDD3 TRDJ1 TRDV1 . CALGEIDLRGGYTDKLIF TGTGCTCTTGGGGAAATAGACCTACGAGGGGGATACACCGATAAACTCATCTTT
TRDD3 TRDJ1 TRDV3 few CAFRGVLGASSYTDKLIF TGTGCCTTTCGTGGGGTACTGGGGGCCTCTTCGTACACCGATAAACTCATCTTT
TRDD3 TRDJ1 TRDV3 . CALSPTLGDTSYTDKLIF TGTGCCTTGTCTCCTACACTGGGGGATACGTCGTACACCGATAAACTCATCTTT
TRDD3 TRDJ1 TRAV38-2/DV8 few CAYRSGNYVLPYLGDAEYTDKLIF TGTGCTTATAGGAGCGGGAACTACGTCCTCCCGTACCTGGGGGATGCGGAGTACACCGATAAACTCATCTTT
. TRDJ1 TRDV1 few CALGELPFPTLLGDTDKLIF TGTGCTCTTGGGGAACTCCCCTTTCCTACCTTACTGGGGGACACCGATAAACTCATCTTT
TRDD3 TRDJ3 TRDV1 large CALGEAPGGYERDTRQMFF TGTGCTCTTGGGGAGGCACCTGGGGGATACGAGCGGGACACCCGACAGATGTTTTTC
TRDD3 TRDJ4 TRDV2 large CACDTTGGYAEGPLIF TGTGCCTGTGACACAACTGGGGGATACGCGGAGGGACCCCTGATCTTT
. TRDJ1 TRDV1 few CALGELPPIRGYTDKLIF TGTGCTCTTGGGGAACTCCCCCCCATACGAGGGTACACCGATAAACTCATCTTT
TRDD3 TRDJ1 TRDV1 . CALGETSYGNLGDSGGDKLIF TGTGCTCTTGGGGAAACTTCCTACGGGAACCTGGGGGATAGTGGAGGGGATAAACTCATCTTT
TRDD3 TRDJ1 TRDV1 once CALGELGPYWGILKGLTDKLIF TGTGCTCTTGGGGAACTAGGACCCTACTGGGGGATACTAAAGGGGCTCACCGATAAACTCATCTTT
. TRDJ1 TRDV3 few CASRYLRGVVWGKLIF TGCGCCTCCAGATACCTACGGGGAGTAGTTTGGGGAAAACTCATCTTT
TRDD3 TRDJ1 TRDV1 . CALGELHHPCLGIRALYTDKLIF TGTGCTCTTGGGGAACTCCATCATCCTTGTCTGGGGATACGCGCCCTGTACACCGATAAACTCATCTTT
TRDD3 TRDJ3 TRDV2 . CACDGLGDIGSSSWDTRQMFF TGTGCCTGTGACGGACTGGGGGATATAGGCTCGAGCTCCTGGGACACCCGACAGATGTTTTTC
TRDD3 TRDJ1 TRDV1 . CALGELRKGRSFGGGYSKLIF TGTGCTCTTGGGGAACTACGCAAGGGAAGAAGTTTTGGTGGGGGATACAGTAAACTCATCTTT
TRDD3 TRDJ1 TRDV1 few CALGSTYSGGFADKLIF TGTGCTCTTGGGAGTACCTACTCCGGGGGATTCGCCGATAAACTCATCTTT
TRDD2 TRDJ1 TRDV1 few CALGELGGLPTFHEGKLTF TGTGCTCTTGGGGAACTCGGGGGCCTTCCTACGTTTCATGAGGGTAAACTCACCTTT
. TRDJ2 TRDV1 few CALGDWVFYWGILTAQLFF .
TRDD3 TRDJ1 TRDV3 once CAFRWDSYWGMAAQLIF TGTGCCTTTCGTTGGGATTCATACTGGGGGATGGCAGCACAACTCATCTTT
TRDD3 TRDJ1 TRDV1 . CALGELENPLPTGGYRSTDKLIF TGTGCTCTTGGGGAACTAGAGAATCCCCTCCCCACTGGGGGATACCGCAGCACCGATAAACTCATCTTT
TRDD3 TRDJ1 TRDV1 few CALGELSALGAYWGKLKLIF TGTGCTCTTGGGGAACTTAGCGCTTTAGGGGCTTACTGGGGGAAACTAAAACTCATCTTT
. TRDJ1 TRAV38-2/DV8 few CAYAETGRGTDKLIF TGTGCTTATGCCGAGACTGGGAGGGGCACCGATAAACTCATCTTT
TRDD3 TRDJ1 TRAV29/DV5 few CAARGAVLGATYTDKLIF TGTGCAGCAAGAGGGGCTGTACTGGGGGCTACGTACACCGATAAACTCATCTTT
. TRDJ1 TRDV1 few CALGELDRLPFCPPGREKLIF TGTGCTCTTGGGGAACTAGACCGCCTTCCCTTTTGTCCTCCCGGACGGGAGAAACTCATCTTT
TRDD3 TRDJ1 TRDV2 . CACDTVPIHGYWGLSSKLIF TGTGCCTGTGACACCGTTCCCATTCATGGGTACTGGGGGCTCTCTTCTAAACTCATCTTT
TRDD2 TRDJ1 TRDV3 . CAQRTLPTVAGALFNKLIF TGTGCCCAGAGGACTCTTCCTACAGTAGCTGGCGCCCTCTTTAATAAACTCATCTTT
. TRDJ1 TRDV1 large CALGEFWHEAPQTDKLIF TGTGCTCTTGGGGAATTTTGGCATGAGGCTCCACAAACCGATAAACTCATCTTT
TRDD3 TRDJ3 TRDV2 . CACDTGAYWGSSSSWDTRQMFF TGTGCCTGTGACACGGGGGCCTACTGGGGGTCGTCAAGCTCCTGGGACACCCGACAGATGTTTTTC
. TRDJ1 TRDV3 . CAFWKSSGDTDKLIF TGTGCCTTTTGGAAAAGCTCTGGGGACACCGATAAACTCATCTTT
TRDD3 TRDJ1 TRDV1 . CALGRTTSGWWGIRGTDKLIF TGTGCTCTTGGCCGGACGACTTCGGGATGGTGGGGGATACGAGGCACCGATAAACTCATCTTT
. TRDJ1 TRDV1 . CALGDRWGLGYTDKLIF TGTGCTCTTGGGGACCGCTGGGGATTGGGGTACACCGATAAACTCATCTTT
TRDD3 TRDJ1 TRDV1 . CALGEPDTDFPPRLGCVGKLIF TGTGCTCTTGGGGAACCGGATACCGACTTCCCACCCCGACTGGGGTGCGTAGGTAAACTCATCTTT
TRDD3 TRDJ1 TRDV1 few CALGELRDTVLYTDKLIF TGTGCTCTTGGGGAACTAAGGGATACGGTACTGTACACCGATAAACTCATCTTT
TRDD3 TRDJ1 TRDV1 . CALGELPFLGSGGYGTDKLIF TGTGCTCTTGGGGAACTACCCTTCCTAGGCTCTGGGGGATACGGGACCGATAAACTCATCTTT
TRDD3 TRDJ1 TRDV1 few CALGELGDFPPGDCTDKLIF TGTGCTCTTGGGGAACTGGGGGACTTTCCCCCGGGGGATTGTACCGATAAACTCATCTTT
TRDD3 TRDJ1 TRDV1 . CALGESSYWGIRASTVLTDKLIF TGTGCTCTTGGGGAAAGTTCCTACTGGGGGATACGGGCGTCTACCGTACTCACCGATAAACTCATCTTT
. TRDJ1 TRDV1 . CALGSTYSGGVADKLIF TGTGCTCTTGGGAGTACCTACTCCGGGGGAGTCGCCGATAAACTCATCTTT
TRDD3 TRDJ1 TRDV1 once CALGDLFWGTPGYTDKLIF TGTGCTCTTGGGGATCTTTTCTGGGGGACCCCGGGGTACACCGATAAACTCATCTTT